This TCR beta chain was captured in a study of beta chain features in type 1 diabetes. Expressed TCRB transcripts were sequenced because the isolated RNA had all been reverse transcribed beforehand. Using immunoSEQ multiplex PCR, the repertoire was profiled, and TCRdb retains in-frame clones only, with some absent. The sample holds 300,000 to 350,000 clones, roughly a fifth seen once. The collection from each donor was one heparinised blood draw averaging about 116 mL. This clone was seen a handful of times. From germline, CDR1 is SGHRS and CDR2 YFSETQ. Trimming cost V 0 bases and J 1 base, with 5 bases left between them. The CDR3 is 14 amino acids.

Sequencing was carried out using naive CD4+ T cells from blood. The sequence was collected from a woman between 18 and 30 years old in good health. V gene TRBV5-1 combines with J gene TRBJ1-5; perhaps TRBD1 as D (5 bases). The CDR3 is CASSLAGSNQPQHF. DNA of the CDR3: TGCGCCAGCAGCTTGGCAGGGAGCAATCAGCCCCAGCATTTT.